This TCR beta chain emerged from a study of blood T cells in healthy people across ages. General study results and limits: Significant beta diversity loss was already apparent by age approximately 37, declining roughly linearly.

As to this clonotype: Its specificity is not known.

A sample-barcoded 5' primer and a J-beta primer mix were used in a second PCR of roughly 7 to 12 cycles. TCRdb reprocessed the 5' RACE reads with MiXCR, giving one entry per CDR3 protein. There are some 850,000 distinct CDR3 sequences in the sample; around 24% occur only once, and over 2.5% lies in the top ten. CDR1 and CDR2 from the germline V gene are MNHEY and SMNVEV (reference sequence). This CDR3 contains 16 residues. V dropped 4 bases and J dropped 2 bases, with 18 bases sitting between them. The sample also formed part of further work on T cells of mothers and their children. As reported in that work: Related mother-child pairs shared marginally more repertoire than unrelated pairs, though not significantly. Persistent microchimeric T cell clones were not found at ~100 per million sensitivity.

Material: blood. This clonotype was obtained from a boy aged 5-17 years in good health. The chain couples TRBV27 to TRBJ2-7, with D maybe TRBD1 (5 bases). The CDR3 reads CASSSGGWGRTYEQYF. The DNA for the CDR3 is TGTGCCAGCAGTTCAGGTGGGTGGGGCCGAACCTACGAGCAGTACTTC.